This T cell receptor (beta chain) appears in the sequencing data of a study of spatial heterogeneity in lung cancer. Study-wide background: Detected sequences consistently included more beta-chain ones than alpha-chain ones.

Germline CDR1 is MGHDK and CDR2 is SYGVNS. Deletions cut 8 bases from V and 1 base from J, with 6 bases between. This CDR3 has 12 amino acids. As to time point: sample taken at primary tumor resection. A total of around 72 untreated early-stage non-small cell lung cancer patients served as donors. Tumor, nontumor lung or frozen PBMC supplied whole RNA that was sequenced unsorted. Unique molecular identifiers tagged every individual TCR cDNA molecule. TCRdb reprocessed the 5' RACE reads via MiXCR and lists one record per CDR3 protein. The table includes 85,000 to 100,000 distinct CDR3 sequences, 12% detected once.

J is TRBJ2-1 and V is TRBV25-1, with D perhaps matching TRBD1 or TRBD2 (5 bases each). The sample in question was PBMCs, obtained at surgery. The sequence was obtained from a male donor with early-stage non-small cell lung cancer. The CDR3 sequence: CASGGSYNEQFF. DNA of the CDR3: TGTGCCAGCGGGGGTTCCTACAATGAGCAGTTCTTC.